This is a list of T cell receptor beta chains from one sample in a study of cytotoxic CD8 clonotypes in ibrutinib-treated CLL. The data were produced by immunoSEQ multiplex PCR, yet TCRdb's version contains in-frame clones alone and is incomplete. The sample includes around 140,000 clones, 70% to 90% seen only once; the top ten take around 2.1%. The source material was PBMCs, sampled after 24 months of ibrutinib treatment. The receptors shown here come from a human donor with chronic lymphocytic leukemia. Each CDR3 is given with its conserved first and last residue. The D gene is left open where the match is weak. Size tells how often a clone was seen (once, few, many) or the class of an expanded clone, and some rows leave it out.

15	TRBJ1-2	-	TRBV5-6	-	TGTGCCAGCAGCTTCTCTAGCGGGGGGCTTGATGGCTACACCTTC	CASSFSSGGLDGYTF
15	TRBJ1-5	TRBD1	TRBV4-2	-	TGTGCCAGCAGCGATAGGACAGGGATAGATCAGCCCCAGCATTTT	CASSDRTGIDQPQHF
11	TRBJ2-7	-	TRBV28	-	TGTGCCAGCAGTCCGAGGTACGAGCAGTACTTC	CASSPRYEQYF
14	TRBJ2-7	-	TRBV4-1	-	TGCGCCAGCAGCCAAGGGTTGGGGGTCTACGAGCAGTACTTC	CASSQGLGVYEQYF
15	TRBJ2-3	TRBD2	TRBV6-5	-	TGTGCCAGCAGTTACTCGGGGACTAGAACAGATACGCAGTATTTT	CASSYSGTRTDTQYF
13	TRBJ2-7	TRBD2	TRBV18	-	TGTGCCAGCTCACCACCGGCGGGGGACGAGCAGTACTTC	CASSPPAGDEQYF
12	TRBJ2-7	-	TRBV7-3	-	TGTGCCAGCAGCTTACCCGAGGGCGAGCAGTACTTC	CASSLPEGEQYF
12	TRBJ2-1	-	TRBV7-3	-	TGTGCCAGCAGCTTAGGTGCGGGGGAGCAGTTCTTC	CASSLGAGEQFF
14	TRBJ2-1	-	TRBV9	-	TGTGCCAGCAGCACGGGGAGCTCCTACAATGAGCAGTTCTTC	CASSTGSSYNEQFF
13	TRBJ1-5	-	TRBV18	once	TGTGCCAGCTCACCAGGGGATCGACAGCCCCAGCATTTT	CASSPGDRQPQHF
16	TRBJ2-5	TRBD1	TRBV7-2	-	TGTGCCAGCAGCCTGGACAGGGGAGTATTCCAAGAGACCCAGTACTTC	CASSLDRGVFQETQYF
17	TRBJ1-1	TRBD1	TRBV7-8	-	TGTGCCAGCAGCTTAGTAGGGACAGGGGTAATGAACACTGAAGCTTTCTTT	CASSLVGTGVMNTEAFF
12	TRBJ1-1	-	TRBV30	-	TGTGCCTGGAACCAGGGTGGGACTGAAGCTTTCTTT	CAWNQGGTEAFF
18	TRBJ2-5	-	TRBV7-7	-	TGTGCCAGCAGCTTAGGACTTCGAGCCAGGAACAATCAAGAGACCCAGTACTTC	CASSLGLRARNNQETQYF
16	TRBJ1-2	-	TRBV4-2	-	TGTGCCAGCAGCCAAGATCGGCTAAGTCAGCCGAGCGGCTACACCTTC	CASSQDRLSQPSGYTF
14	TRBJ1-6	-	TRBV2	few	TGTGCCAGCAGGGGGGGATCCTATAATTCACCCCTCCACTTT	CASRGGSYNSPLHF
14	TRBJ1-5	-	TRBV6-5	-	TGTGCCAGCAGCTTAGAGTATAGCAATCAGCCCCAGCATTTT	CASSLEYSNQPQHF
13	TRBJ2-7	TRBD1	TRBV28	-	TGTGCCATCCGGGACAGGGGGTCCTACGAGCAGTACTTC	CAIRDRGSYEQYF
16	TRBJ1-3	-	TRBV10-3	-	TGTGCCATCAGAGTGACCGGGCAACAGACTGGAAACACCATATATTTT	CAIRVTGQQTGNTIYF
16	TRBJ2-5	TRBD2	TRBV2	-	TGTGCCAGCAGCCTTTCCTCACTAGCGGGGGGAGGGGGCCAGTACTTC	CASSLSSLAGGGGQYF
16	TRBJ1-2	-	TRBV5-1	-	TGCGCCAGCAGCTTGGTCGGACGGAGAGAGACCTATAGCTACACCTTC	CASSLVGRRETYSYTF
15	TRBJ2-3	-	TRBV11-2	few	TGTGCCAGCAGCCGACTAGGGTCGACCACAGATACGCAGTATTTT	CASSRLGSTTDTQYF
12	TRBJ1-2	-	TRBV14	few	TGTGCCAGCAGCCAAGGTCTGATTGGCTACACCTTC	CASSQGLIGYTF
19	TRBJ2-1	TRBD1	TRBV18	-	TGTGCCAGCTCACCACCGAACAGGGGGTTCGGGCCCCGCTACAATGAGCAGTTCTTC	CASSPPNRGFGPRYNEQFF
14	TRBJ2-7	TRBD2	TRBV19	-	TGTGCCAGTAGTATCAGCGGGAACTCCAACGAGCAGTACTTC	CASSISGNSNEQYF
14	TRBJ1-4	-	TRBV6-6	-	TGTGCCAGCAGTAACCGGGACGGTAATGAAAAACTGTTTTTT	CASSNRDGNEKLFF
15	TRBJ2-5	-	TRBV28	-	TGTGCCAGCAGTTTAGGTGGCGGGATGGAAGAGACCCAGTACTTC	CASSLGGGMEETQYF
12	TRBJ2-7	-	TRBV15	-	TGTGCCACCAGCAGTTCCGGGTACGAGCAGTACTTC	CATSSSGYEQYF
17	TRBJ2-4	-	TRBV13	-	TGTGCCAGCAGTTATAATCAGCCGGGAAGTGGTCGACACATTCAGTACTTC	CASSYNQPGSGRHIQYF
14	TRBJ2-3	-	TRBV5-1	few	TGCGCCAGCAGCCCCCGGGGCGGCACAGATACGCAGTATTTT	CASSPRGGTDTQYF
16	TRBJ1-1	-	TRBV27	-	TGTGCCAGCAGTCCCGGTGGGGGGTCGGGAAGGACTGAAGCTTTCTTT	CASSPGGGSGRTEAFF
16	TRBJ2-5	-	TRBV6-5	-	TGTGCCAGCATTTACGAGCCCCGGGACCCCATAGAGACCCAGTACTTC	CASIYEPRDPIETQYF
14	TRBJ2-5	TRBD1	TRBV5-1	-	TGCGCCAGCAGCAGAGGGACAGCTCAAGAGACCCAGTACTTC	CASSRGTAQETQYF
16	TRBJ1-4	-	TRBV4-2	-	TGTGCCAGCAGCCAATGGTGGGGGGGCGCCAATGAAAAACTGTTTTTT	CASSQWWGGANEKLFF
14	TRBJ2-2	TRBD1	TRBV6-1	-	TGTGCCAGCAGCGGACAGGGGCCTTCCGGGGAGCTGTTTTTT	CASSGQGPSGELFF
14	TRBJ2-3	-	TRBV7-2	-	TGTGCCAGCAGCTCCATGGTGGATCCATATACGCAGTATTTT	CASSSMVDPYTQYF
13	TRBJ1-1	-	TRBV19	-	TGTGCCAGCCGGGACACTTCGAACACTGAAGCTTTCTTT	CASRDTSNTEAFF
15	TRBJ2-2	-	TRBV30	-	TGTGCCTGGAGTGCTCCGGGCCTACAGACCGGGGAGCTGTTTTTT	CAWSAPGLQTGELFF
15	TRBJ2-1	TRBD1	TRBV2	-	TGTGCCAGCAGGAGTACCGGGACAGGTGTTCATGAGCAGTTCTTC	CASRSTGTGVHEQFF
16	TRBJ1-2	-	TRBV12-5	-	TGTGCTAGTGGTTTGGTAGCGGGGAGCCTTAACTATGGCTACACCTTC	CASGLVAGSLNYGYTF
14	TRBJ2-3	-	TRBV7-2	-	TGTGCCAGCAGCTTAGCGGGAATAACAGATACGCAGTATTTT	CASSLAGITDTQYF
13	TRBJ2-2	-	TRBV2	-	TGTGCCAGCAGTCAAACGAACACCGGGGAGCTGTTTTTT	CASSQTNTGELFF
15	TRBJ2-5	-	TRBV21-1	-	TGTGCCAGCAGCAGGCGGACAGGGTTCAAAGAGACCCAGTACTTC	CASSRRTGFKETQYF
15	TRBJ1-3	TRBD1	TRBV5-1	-	TGCGCCAGCAGCTGGACAGGCCCCTCTGGAAACACCATATATTTT	CASSWTGPSGNTIYF
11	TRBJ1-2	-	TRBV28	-	TGTGCCAGCCAGGCCGTCTATGGCTACACCTTC	CASQAVYGYTF
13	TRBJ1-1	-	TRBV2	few	TGTGCCAGCAAAGAGGGGTGGAACACTGAAGCTTTCTTT	CASKEGWNTEAFF
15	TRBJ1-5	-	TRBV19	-	TGTGCCAGTAAAAGTCAAGTCACAGGAAATCAGCCCCAGCATTTT	CASKSQVTGNQPQHF
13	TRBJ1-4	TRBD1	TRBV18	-	TGTGCCAGCTCCCGGGACAGGGGTGAAAAACTGTTTTTT	CASSRDRGEKLFF
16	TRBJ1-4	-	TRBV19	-	TGTGCCAGTAGTCCAAGGGGCCCTCGGGAATTGGAAAAACTGTTTTTT	CASSPRGPRELEKLFF
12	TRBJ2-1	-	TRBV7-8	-	TGTGCCAGCAGCAGATTGGACGGTGAGCAGTTCTTC	CASSRLDGEQFF
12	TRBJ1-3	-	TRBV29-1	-	TGCAGCGTTTTGGACTCTGGAAACACCATATATTTT	CSVLDSGNTIYF
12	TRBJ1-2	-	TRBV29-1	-	TGCAGCGTTGAAGGTCCGGGGGGAGGCTACACCTTC	CSVEGPGGGYTF
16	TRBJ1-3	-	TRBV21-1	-	TGTGCCAGCAGCAAAGATGGGGAATCGAGTGGAAACACCATATATTTT	CASSKDGESSGNTIYF
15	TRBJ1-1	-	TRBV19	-	TGTGCCAGTATTCCGCGGACGGTGGGGTACACTGAAGCTTTCTTT	CASIPRTVGYTEAFF
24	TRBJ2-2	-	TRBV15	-	TGTGCCACCAGCAGAGATTTTGGGCTCTTACCTATGGCAGGGGACGCGAGTAGCACCGGGGAGCTGTTTTTT	CATSRDFGLLPMAGDASSTGELFF
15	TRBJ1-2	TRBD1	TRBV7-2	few	TGTGCCAGCAGCTCTCCAACAGGGGGTTTCAGTGGCTACACCTTC	CASSSPTGGFSGYTF
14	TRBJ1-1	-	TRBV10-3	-	TGTGCCATCAGTGAGTCGGCAGCGAACACTGAAGCTTTCTTT	CAISESAANTEAFF